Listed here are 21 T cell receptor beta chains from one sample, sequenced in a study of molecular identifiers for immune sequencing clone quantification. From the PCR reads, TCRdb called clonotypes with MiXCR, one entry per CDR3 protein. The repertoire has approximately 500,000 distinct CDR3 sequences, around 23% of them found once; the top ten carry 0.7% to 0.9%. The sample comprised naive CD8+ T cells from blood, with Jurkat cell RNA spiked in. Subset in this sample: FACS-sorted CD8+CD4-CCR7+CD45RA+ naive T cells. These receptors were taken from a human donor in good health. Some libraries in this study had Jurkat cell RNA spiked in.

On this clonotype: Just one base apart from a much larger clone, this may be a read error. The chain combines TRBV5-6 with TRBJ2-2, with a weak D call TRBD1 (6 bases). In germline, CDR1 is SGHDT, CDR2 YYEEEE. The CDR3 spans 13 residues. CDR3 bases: TGTGCCTGCAGCTTGGGGGCAGCCGGGGAGCTGTTTTTT. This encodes CACSLGAAGELFF.

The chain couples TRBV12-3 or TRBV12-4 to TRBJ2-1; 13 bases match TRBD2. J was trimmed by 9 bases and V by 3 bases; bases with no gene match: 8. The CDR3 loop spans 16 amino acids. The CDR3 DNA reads TGTGCCAGCAGTTTTCAACTAGCGGGGGGGCTGGGTGAGCAGTTCTTC. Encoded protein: CASSFQLAGGLGEQFF.

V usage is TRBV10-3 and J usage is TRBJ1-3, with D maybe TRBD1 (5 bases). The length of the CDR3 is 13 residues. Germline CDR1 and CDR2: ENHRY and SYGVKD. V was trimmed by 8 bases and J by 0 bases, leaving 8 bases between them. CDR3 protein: CAIGGSSGNTIYF. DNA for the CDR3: TGTGCCATCGGGGGTAGCTCTGGAAACACCATATATTTT.

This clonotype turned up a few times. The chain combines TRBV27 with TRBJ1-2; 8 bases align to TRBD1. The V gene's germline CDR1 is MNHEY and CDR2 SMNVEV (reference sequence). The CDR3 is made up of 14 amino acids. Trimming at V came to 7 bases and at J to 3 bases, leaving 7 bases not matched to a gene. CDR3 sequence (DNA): TGTGCCAGCAAACTACAGGGGGGGCACTATGGCTACACCTTC. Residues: CASKLQGGHYGYTF.

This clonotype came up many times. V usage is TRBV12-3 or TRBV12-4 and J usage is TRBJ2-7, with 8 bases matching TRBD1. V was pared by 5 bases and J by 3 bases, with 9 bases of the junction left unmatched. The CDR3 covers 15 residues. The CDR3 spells CASSITGTGNYEQYF. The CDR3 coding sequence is TGTGCCAGCAGTATAACCGGGACAGGAAACTACGAGCAGTACTTC.

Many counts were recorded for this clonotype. The CDR3 is CASSLARGGYEQYF. CDR3 nucleotides: TGTGCCAGCAGCTTGGCCCGGGGAGGCTACGAGCAGTACTTC. V and J are TRBV5-6 and TRBJ2-7, with D perhaps TRBD2 (6 bases). V lost 0 bases to trimming and J lost 3 bases, with 10 bases between them. The CDR3 length is 14 residues. The germline V gene encodes CDR1 SGHDT and CDR2 YYEEEE. Looking up the rest from reference TRBV5-6 and TRBJ2-7 gives the full variable domain: DAGVTQSPTHLIKTRGQQVTLRCSPKSGHDTVSWYQQALGQGPQFIFQYYEEEERQRGNFPDRFSGHQFPNYSSELNVNALLLGDSALYLCASSLARGGYEQYFGPGTRLTVT.

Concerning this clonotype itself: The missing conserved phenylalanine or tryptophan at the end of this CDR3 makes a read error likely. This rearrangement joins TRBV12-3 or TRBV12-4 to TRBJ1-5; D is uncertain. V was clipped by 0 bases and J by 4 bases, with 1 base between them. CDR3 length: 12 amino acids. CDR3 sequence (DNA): TGTGCCAGCAGTTTAGCGAATCAGCCCCAGCATCTT. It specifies CASSLANQPQHL.

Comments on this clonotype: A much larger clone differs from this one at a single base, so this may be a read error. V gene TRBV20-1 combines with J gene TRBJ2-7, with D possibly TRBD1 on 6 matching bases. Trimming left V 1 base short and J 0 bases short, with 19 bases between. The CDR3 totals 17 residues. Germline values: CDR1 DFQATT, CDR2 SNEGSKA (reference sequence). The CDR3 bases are TGCAGTGCTAGAGGAAACTTCTCGGGACACTCCTCCTACGAGCAGTACTTC. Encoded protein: CSARGNFSGHSSYEQYF.

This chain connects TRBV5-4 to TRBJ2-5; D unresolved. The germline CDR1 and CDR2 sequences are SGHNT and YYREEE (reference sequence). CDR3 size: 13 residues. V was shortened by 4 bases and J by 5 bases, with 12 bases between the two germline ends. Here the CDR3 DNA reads TGTGCCAGCAGCCAACCCGAAGGGGAGACCCAGTACTTC. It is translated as CASSQPEGETQYF.

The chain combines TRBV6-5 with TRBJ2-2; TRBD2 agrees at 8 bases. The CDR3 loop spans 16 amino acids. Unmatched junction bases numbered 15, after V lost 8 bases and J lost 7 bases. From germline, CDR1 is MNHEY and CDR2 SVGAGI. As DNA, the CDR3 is TGTGCCAGCGGTTGCTCGAGGGTAGCGGGGAACGGGGAGCTGTTTTTT. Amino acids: CASGCSRVAGNGELFF.

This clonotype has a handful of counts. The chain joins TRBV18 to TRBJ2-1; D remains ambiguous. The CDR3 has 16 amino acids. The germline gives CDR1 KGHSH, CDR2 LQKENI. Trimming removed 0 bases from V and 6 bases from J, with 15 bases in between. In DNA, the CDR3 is TGTGCCAGCTCACCACCAACACCACAATTTCCCAATGAGCAGTTCTTC. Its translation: CASSPPTPQFPNEQFF.

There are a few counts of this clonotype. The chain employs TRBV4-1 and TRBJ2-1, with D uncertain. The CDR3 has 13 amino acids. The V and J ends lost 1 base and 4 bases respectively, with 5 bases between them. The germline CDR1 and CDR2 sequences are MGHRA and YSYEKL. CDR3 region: CASSQAGYNEQFF. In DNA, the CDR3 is TGCGCCAGCAGCCAAGCCGGGTACAATGAGCAGTTCTTC.

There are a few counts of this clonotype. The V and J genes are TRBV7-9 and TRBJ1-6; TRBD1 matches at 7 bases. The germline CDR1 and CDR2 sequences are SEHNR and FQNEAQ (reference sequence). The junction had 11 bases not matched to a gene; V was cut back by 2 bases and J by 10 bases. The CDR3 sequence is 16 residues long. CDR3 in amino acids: CASSLLFKTGKSPLHF. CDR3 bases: TGTGCCAGCAGCTTATTATTCAAGACAGGGAAATCACCCCTCCACTTT.

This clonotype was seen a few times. The CDR3 spells CASRGTFSYAGELFF. In nucleotides, the CDR3 is TGTGCCAGCAGAGGGACATTCTCCTACGCCGGGGAGCTGTTTTTT. The chain links TRBV12-3 or TRBV12-4 to TRBJ2-2, with a weak D call TRBD1 (6 bases). V lost 6 bases and J 6 bases, leaving 17 bases between the germline ends. The CDR3 is 15 residues long.

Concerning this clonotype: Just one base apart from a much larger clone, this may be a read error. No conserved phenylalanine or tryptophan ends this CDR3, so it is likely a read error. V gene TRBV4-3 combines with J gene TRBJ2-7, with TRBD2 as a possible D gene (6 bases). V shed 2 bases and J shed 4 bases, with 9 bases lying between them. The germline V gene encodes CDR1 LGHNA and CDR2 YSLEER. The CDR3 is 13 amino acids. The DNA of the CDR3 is TGCGCCAGCAGCCAAACCCTAGCGTACGAGCAGTACCTC. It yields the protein CASSQTLAYEQYL.

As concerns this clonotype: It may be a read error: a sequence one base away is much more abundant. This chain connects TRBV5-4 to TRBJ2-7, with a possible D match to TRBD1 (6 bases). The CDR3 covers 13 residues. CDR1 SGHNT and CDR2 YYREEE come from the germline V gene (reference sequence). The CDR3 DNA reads TGTGCCAGCAGCTGGGGGCTGAGCTACGGGCAGTACTTC. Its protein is CASSWGLSYGQYF.

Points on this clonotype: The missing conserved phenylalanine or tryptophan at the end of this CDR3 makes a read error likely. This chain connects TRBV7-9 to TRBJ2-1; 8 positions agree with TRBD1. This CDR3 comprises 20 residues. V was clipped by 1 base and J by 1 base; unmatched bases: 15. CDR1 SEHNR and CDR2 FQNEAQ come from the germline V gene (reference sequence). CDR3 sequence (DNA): TGTGCCAGCAGCTTAGATTCAGCGGATTGGCAGGGGGCTTCCTACAATGAGCAGTTCCTC. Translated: CASSLDSADWQGASYNEQFL.

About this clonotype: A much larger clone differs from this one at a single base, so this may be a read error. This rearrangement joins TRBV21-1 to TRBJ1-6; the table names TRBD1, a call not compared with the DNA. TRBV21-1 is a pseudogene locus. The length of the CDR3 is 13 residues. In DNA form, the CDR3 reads TGTGCCAGCACCAGGTGGAGGGGGCAACCCCTCCGCTTT. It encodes CASTRWRGQPLRF.

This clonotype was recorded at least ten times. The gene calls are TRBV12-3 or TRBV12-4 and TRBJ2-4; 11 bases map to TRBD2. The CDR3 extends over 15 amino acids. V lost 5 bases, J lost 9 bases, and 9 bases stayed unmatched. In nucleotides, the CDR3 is TGTGCCAGCAGTGGTTCGGTGACTAGCGGGGTCATTCAGTACTTC. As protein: CASSGSVTSGVIQYF.

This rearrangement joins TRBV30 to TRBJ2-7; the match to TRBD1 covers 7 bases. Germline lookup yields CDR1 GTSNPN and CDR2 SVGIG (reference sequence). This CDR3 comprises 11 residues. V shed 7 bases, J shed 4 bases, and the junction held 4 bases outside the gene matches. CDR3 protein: CALYRGYEQYF. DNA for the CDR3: TGTGCCTTATACAGGGGATACGAGCAGTACTTC.

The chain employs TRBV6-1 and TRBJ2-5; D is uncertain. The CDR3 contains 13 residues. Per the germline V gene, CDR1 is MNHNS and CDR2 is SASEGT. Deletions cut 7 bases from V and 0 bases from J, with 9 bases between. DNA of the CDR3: TGTGCCAGCATTAGTCCCAACCAAGAGACCCAGTACTTC. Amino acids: CASISPNQETQYF.